The entry below gives a single TCR beta chain sequence along with its context. TCRdb called the RT-PCR reads again in MiXCR, with one record for every CDR3 protein. The sample records hundreds of thousands of distinct CDR3 sequences, approximately 15% being singletons. Per germline, CDR1 LGHDT and CDR2 YNNKEL (reference sequence). With 2 bases removed from V and 0 bases from J, the gap between germline ends came to 11 bases. CDR3 length: 16 residues. This chain uses TRBV3-1 with TRBJ1-3; the D is unclear. This TCR derives from a female donor in good health, serving as a healthy control. The sequenced sample consisted of memory CD4+ T cells from blood. The CDR3 spells CASSQMFSDSGNTIYF. The CDR3 nucleotides are TGTGCCAGCAGCCAAATGTTCTCTGACTCTGGAAACACCATATATTTT. Complete variable domain (other parts from reference TRBV3-1 and TRBJ1-3): DTAVSQTPKYLVTQMGNDKSIKCEQNLGHDTMYWYKQDSKKFLKIMFSYNNKELIINETVPNRFSPKSPDKAHLNLHINSLELGDSAVYFCASSQMFSDSGNTIYFGEGSWLTVV.